What follows are 14 T cell receptor beta chains derived from one specimen sequenced in a study of T-cell memory formation after mild COVID-19. Each CDR3 protein gets one entry after TCRdb re-called the 5' RACE reads with MiXCR. The sample has around 470,000 distinct CDR3 sequences; 20% are singletons. The specimen was PBMCs or a T cell subset sorted from them (not recorded which). These receptor sequences come from an adult woman who had mild COVID-19 (a few samples of this study predate the infection). Cell type and time point are not known.

Here the CDR3 DNA reads TGTGCCAGCAGCCCGACTTCTCGTGATTGGACAGGGTCCCAAGCTTTCTTT. It translates to CASSPTSRDWTGSQAFF. The gene calls are TRBV3-1 and TRBJ1-1, with 8 bases identical to TRBD1. The CDR3 covers 17 residues. CDR1 and CDR2 (germline): LGHDT, YNNKEL (reference sequence). The V gene end was trimmed by 4 bases and the J gene end by 9 bases; junction bases not matched to a gene: 19.

The chain couples TRBV7-2 to TRBJ2-1; D not resolved. V was clipped by 1 base and J by 0 bases, with 16 bases between them. This CDR3 contains 18 residues. Germline CDR1 SGHTA, CDR2 FQGNSA. CDR3 in amino acids: CASSLVVGRRGSYNEQFF. In nucleotides, the CDR3 is TGTGCCAGCAGCTTAGTAGTTGGACGTAGAGGCTCCTACAATGAGCAGTTCTTC.

The sample holds a few counts of this clonotype. The rearrangement links TRBV12-3 or TRBV12-4 to TRBJ1-3, with D tentatively TRBD1 (6 bases). Between the trimmed V and J ends, which lost 7 bases and 2 bases, there was a span of 12 bases. The CDR3 covers 14 residues. CDR3 amino acids: CASTLGGTGNTIYF. CDR3 nucleotide sequence: TGTGCCAGCACCTTAGGGGGAACTGGAAACACCATATATTTT.

The gene calls are TRBV29-1 and TRBJ1-4, with D possibly being TRBD1 (6 bases). Germline V gene data show CDR1 as SQVTM and CDR2 as ANQGSEA. Deletions cut 6 bases from V and 8 bases from J, with 13 bases between. The CDR3 has 12 residues. As DNA, the CDR3 is TGCAGCGTGATAACAGGGAGGGAAAAACTGTTTTTT. Translation gives CSVITGREKLFF.

This clonotype was seen a handful of times. The genes are TRBV25-1 and TRBJ2-5, with a weak D call TRBD1 (5 bases). The CDR3 is 16 amino acids. Per germline, CDR1 MGHDK and CDR2 SYGVNS. Trimming took 2 bases from V and 3 from J, leaving 16 bases between them. The CDR3 bases are TGTGCCAGCAGTGAACCCCCCCGTATCAGGGAAGAGACCCAGTACTTC. This sequence encodes CASSEPPRIREETQYF.

The chain links TRBV7-9 to TRBJ2-1, with 10 nucleotides matching TRBD2. Trimming removed 6 bases from V and 7 bases from J; junction bases left unmatched: 9. CDR3 length equals 15 residues. Germline V CDR1 and CDR2: SEHNR, FQNEAQ (reference sequence). The CDR3 DNA is TGTGCCAGCAGTCGCCTAGCGGGAGTGGGGAATGAGCAGTTCTTC. Protein: CASSRLAGVGNEQFF.

This chain uses TRBV14 with TRBJ1-4, with D perhaps TRBD1 (6 bases). CDR1 is SGHDN and CDR2 is FVKESK in the germline V gene. V shed 1 base and J shed 8 bases, with 11 bases lying between them. CDR3 size: 14 residues. The CDR3 reads CASSQGQGFEKLFF. DNA for the CDR3: TGTGCCAGCAGCCAAGGCCAGGGGTTCGAAAAACTGTTTTTT. Based on the CDR3 plus reference TRBV14 and TRBJ1-4, the full variable domain is EAGVTQFPSHSVIEKGQTVTLRCDPISGHDNLYWYRRVMGKEIKFLLHFVKESKQDESGMPNNRFLAERTGGTYSTLKVQPAELEDSGVYFCASSQGQGFEKLFFGSGTQLSVL.

The chain joins TRBV5-5 to TRBJ1-5; no firm D call. This CDR3 contains 14 residues. Germline-derived CDR1 and CDR2 are SGHKS and YYEKEE (reference sequence). The ends were cut back, 0 bases at V and 6 bases at J, with 10 bases in the middle. The CDR3 loop is CASSLEEGSQPQHF. CDR3 nucleotide sequence: TGTGCCAGCAGCTTGGAAGAGGGATCTCAGCCCCAGCATTTT.

This clonotype appeared a few times. The rearrangement uses TRBV5-1 and TRBJ2-1; D unresolved. Trimming removed 3 bases from V and 10 bases from J, with 17 bases in between. The CDR3 has 14 residues. Germline loops: CDR1 SGHRS, CDR2 YFSETQ. The CDR3 DNA reads as TGCGCCAGCAGCTGGGCGAGTGGGTCCCCAGAGCAGTTCTTC. Protein: CASSWASGSPEQFF.

J is TRBJ2-7 and V is TRBV9, with 11 bases that match TRBD2. The V gene's germline CDR1 is SGDLS and CDR2 YYNGEE. J was trimmed by 7 bases and V by 3 bases; bases with no gene match: 6. The CDR3 runs to 14 residues. Here the CDR3 DNA reads TGTGCCAGCAGCGCCCTTAGCGGGAGGGAGGAGCAGTACTTC. It codes for CASSALSGREEQYF.

This clonotype was seen a handful of times. V usage is TRBV29-1 and J usage is TRBJ1-1; no firm D call. The V end lost 6 bases, the J end lost 3 bases, and 14 bases lay between the germline ends. The germline V gene encodes CDR1 SQVTM and CDR2 ANQGSEA. The CDR3 covers 13 residues. The CDR3 nucleotides are TGCAGCGTCCGGAGTAGGTCGGACACTGAAGCTTTCTTT. Its protein is CSVRSRSDTEAFF.

Only a few counts were recorded for this clonotype. The V gene is TRBV12-3 or TRBV12-4, the J gene TRBJ1-4; possible D gene TRBD1, 6 bases. The V end was cut by 8 bases, the J end by 5 bases, with 12 bases between. The CDR3 is 13 amino acids. CDR3: CASRLDRNEKLFF. In nucleotides, the CDR3 is TGTGCCAGCCGCCTCGACAGGAATGAAAAACTGTTTTTT.

At least ten counts were recorded for this clonotype. V is TRBV5-1 and J is TRBJ2-5, with unresolved D. The CDR3 is 13 residues long. Germline CDR1 reads SGHRS; CDR2 reads YFSETQ. Trimming removed 1 base at V and 0 bases at J, with 4 bases between. CDR3: CASSLQDQETQYF. CDR3 nucleotides: TGCGCCAGCAGCTTGCAGGACCAAGAGACCCAGTACTTC.

The chain joins TRBV24-1 to TRBJ1-2, with D possibly matching TRBD1 (5 bases). The CDR3 sequence is 11 residues long. The germline V and J ends were trimmed by 5 bases and 7 bases, with 7 bases remaining between them. Germline CDR1 reads KGHDR; CDR2 reads SFDVKD. The CDR3 loop reads CATSAGSGYTF. CDR3 bases: TGTGCCACCAGTGCAGGGAGTGGCTACACCTTC.